This TCR beta chain originates from a study of vaccination and CD4 T cells after COVID-19. The wider study: Convalescent study patients returned SARS-CoV-2 positive nasal swab PCR results, with 8 to 10 mild cases and one severe. Post-vaccine sampling followed dose two by a median about 72 days (range 14 to 241).

CDR1 and CDR2 (germline): MNHEY, SVGEGT. This CDR3 contains 15 residues. V was pared by 7 bases and J by 4 bases, with 5 bases of the junction left unmatched. TCRdb itself ran the PCR reads through MiXCR, one entry per CDR3 protein. Among just over 20,000 distinct CDR3 sequences listed, roughly 61% were seen once. This receptor was identified in a human donor who had recovered from COVID-19. This chain uses TRBV6-2 or TRBV6-3 with TRBJ1-5; 12 nucleotides match TRBD1. This sample comprised CD4+ T cells from blood, obtained before SARS-CoV-2 vaccination. CDR3 sequence reads: CASIPGQGANQPQHF. CDR3 coding DNA: TGTGCCAGCATCCCGGGACAGGGGGCGAATCAGCCCCAGCATTTT.